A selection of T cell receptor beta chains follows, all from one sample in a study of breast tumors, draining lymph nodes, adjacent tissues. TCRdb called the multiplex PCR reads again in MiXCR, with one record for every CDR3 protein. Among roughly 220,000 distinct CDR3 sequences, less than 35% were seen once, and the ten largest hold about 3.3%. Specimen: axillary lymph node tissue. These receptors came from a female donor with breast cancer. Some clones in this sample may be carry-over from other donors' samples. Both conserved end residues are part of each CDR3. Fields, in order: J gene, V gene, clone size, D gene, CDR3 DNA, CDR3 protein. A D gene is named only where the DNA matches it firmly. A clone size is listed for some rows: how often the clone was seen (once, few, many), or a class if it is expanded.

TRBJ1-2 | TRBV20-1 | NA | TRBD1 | TGCAGTGCAGACCGACGACAGGGCCGCGATGGCTATGGCTACACCTTC | CSADRRQGRDGYGYTF
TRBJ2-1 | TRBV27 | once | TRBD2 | TGTGCCAGCACCTCGGGGACTAGCGTATACAATGAGCAGTTCTTC | CASTSGTSVYNEQFF
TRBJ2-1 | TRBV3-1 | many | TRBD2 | TGTGCCAGCAGCCCGGGACTAGCGGGGGGTGGGAATGAGCAGTTCTTC | CASSPGLAGGGNEQFF
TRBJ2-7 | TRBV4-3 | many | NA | TGCGCCAGCAGCCAGCGCCTCGTAAGCGAGCAGTACTTC | CASSQRLVSEQYF
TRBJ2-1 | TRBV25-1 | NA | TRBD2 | TGTGCCAGCAGTGAACCCTTTATTAGCGGGGTCTCAAGCTCCTACAATGAGCAGTTCTTC | CASSEPFISGVSSSYNEQFF
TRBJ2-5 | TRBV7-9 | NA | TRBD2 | TGTGCCAGCAGCTTATGGCTAGCGGGAGTGTCCGGGTACTTC | CASSLWLAGVSGYF
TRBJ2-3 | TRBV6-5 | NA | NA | TGTGCCAGCAGTCCCCCCGGGACGGGCAATGAGCAGTATTTT | CASSPPGTGNEQYF
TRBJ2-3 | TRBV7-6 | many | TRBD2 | TGTGCCAGCAGCGCCTCCCCTCTAGCGGGGGGGGGCACAGATACGCAGTATTTT | CASSASPLAGGGTDTQYF
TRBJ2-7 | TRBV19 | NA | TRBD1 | TGTGCCAGTAGTACGTGGACAGGGGGCTACGAGCAGTACTTC | CASSTWTGGYEQYF
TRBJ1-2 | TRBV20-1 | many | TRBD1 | TGCAGTGCACCCGACGCACAGACAGGGGGCCGCTATGGCTACACCTTC | CSAPDAQTGGRYGYTF
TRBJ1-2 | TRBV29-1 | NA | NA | TGCAGCGTTGGCGAGTTCGATGGCTACACCTTC | CSVGEFDGYTF
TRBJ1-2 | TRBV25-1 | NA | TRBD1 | TGTGCGACCGGGACAGCCTATGGCTACACCTTC | CATGTAYGYTF
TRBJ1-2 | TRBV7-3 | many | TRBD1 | TGTGCCAGCAGCTTAGGACAGGGGGCCTTGGACTTC | CASSLGQGALDF
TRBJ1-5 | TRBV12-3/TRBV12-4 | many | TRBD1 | TGTGCCAGCAGTTTACGGGACAGGGTTTCAGCCCAGCATTTT | CASSLRDRVSAQHF
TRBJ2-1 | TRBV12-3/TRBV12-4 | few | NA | TGTGCCAGCAGTTTAGCCGGCGCCCACTCCTACAATGAGCAGTTCTTC | CASSLAGAHSYNEQFF
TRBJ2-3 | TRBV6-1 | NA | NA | TGTGCCAGCAGTGGATCTTACAGCGATACGCAGTATTTT | CASSGSYSDTQYF
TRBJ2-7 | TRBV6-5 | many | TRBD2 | TGTGCCAGCAAACGGGAGGGGGGACTGTTCGGGGGAGAGCAGTACTTC | CASKREGGLFGGEQYF
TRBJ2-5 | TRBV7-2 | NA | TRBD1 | TGTGCCAGCAGCTCAGACAGGGGGCGCGGAGAGACCCAGTACTTC | CASSSDRGRGETQYF
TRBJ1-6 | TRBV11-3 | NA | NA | TGTGCCAGCAGCCGCCGGCGGAGGGCACATTATTCACCCCTCCACTTT | CASSRRRRAHYSPLHF
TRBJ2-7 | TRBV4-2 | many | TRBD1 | TGTGCCAGCAGCCCGGACAGGGTGAACGAGCAGTACTTC | CASSPDRVNEQYF
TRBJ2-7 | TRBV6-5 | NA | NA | TGTGCCAGCAGTCACCCCCAAAATGGTGGCTACGAGCAGTACTTC | CASSHPQNGGYEQYF
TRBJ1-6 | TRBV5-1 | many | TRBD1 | TGCGCCAGCAGCTTGGCCGGGACAGTATATAATTCACCCCTCCACTTT | CASSLAGTVYNSPLHF
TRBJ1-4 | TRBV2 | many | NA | TGTGCCAGCAGTGTCCGAGTAGAAAAACTGTTTTTT | CASSVRVEKLFF
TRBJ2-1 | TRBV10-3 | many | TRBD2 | TGTGCCACCGGGACTAGCGAAATTGAGCAGTTCTTC | CATGTSEIEQFF
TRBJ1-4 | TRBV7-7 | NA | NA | TGTGCTAGCAGCTTAGCGCGGGGTGAAAAACTGTTTTTT | CASSLARGEKLFF
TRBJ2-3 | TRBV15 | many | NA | TGTGCCACCAGCAGGCGGACTCCTAGCTTCGGCACAGATACGCAGTATTTT | CATSRRTPSFGTDTQYF
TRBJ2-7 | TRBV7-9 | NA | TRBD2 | TGTGCCAGCAGCTCCGGACTAGCGGGAGCTGAGCAGTACTTC | CASSSGLAGAEQYF
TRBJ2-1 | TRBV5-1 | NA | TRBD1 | TGCGCCAGCAGCTTACAGGGGGCTGGAAATGAGCAGTTCTTC | CASSLQGAGNEQFF
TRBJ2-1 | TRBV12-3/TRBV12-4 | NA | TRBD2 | TGTGCCAGCAGTTTTGGTCTAGCGGGGACCTACTCCTACAATGAGCAGTTCTTC | CASSFGLAGTYSYNEQFF
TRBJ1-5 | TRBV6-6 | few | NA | TGTGCCAGCAGGAGCGCCGGGAGCAATCAGCCCCAGCATTTT | CASRSAGSNQPQHF
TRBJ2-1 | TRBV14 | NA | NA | TGTGCCAGCAGCCAAGTCACAGGGATTAACAATGAGCAGTTCTTC | CASSQVTGINNEQFF
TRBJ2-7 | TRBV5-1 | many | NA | TGCGCCAGCAGCTTAGAAAACAGCTACGAGCAGTACTTC | CASSLENSYEQYF
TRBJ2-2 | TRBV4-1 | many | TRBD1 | TGCGCCAGCAGCCAGGAACACAGGGGGTTCTCGAACACCGGGGAGCTGTTTTTT | CASSQEHRGFSNTGELFF
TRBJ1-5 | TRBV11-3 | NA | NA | TGTGCCAGCAGCATGTGGATAGATCAGCCCCAGCATTTT | CASSMWIDQPQHF
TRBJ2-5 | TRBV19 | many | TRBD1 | TGTGCCAGTAGTAGGGGGACAGATCTCCAAGAGACCCAGTACTTC | CASSRGTDLQETQYF
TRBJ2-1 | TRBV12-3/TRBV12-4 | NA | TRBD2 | TGTGCCAGCAGCCGAACGGGACTAGCGGGGATCTACAATGAGCAGTTCTTC | CASSRTGLAGIYNEQFF
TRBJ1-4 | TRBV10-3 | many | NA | TGTGCCATCAGTTCCGGGCCTCCTGGTGGTGAAAAACTGTTTTTT | CAISSGPPGGEKLFF
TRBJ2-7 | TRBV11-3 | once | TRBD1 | TGTGCCAGCAGCTTACAAGGGGGCACCTACGAGCAGTACTTC | CASSLQGGTYEQYF
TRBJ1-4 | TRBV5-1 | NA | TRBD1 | TGCGCCAGCAGCCCTACTTCGGGACAGGGGCCAACTAATGAAAAACTGTTTTTT | CASSPTSGQGPTNEKLFF
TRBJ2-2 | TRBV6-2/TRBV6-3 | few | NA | TGTGCCAGCACCGGGACCGACGCGAACACCGGGGAGCTGTTTTTT | CASTGTDANTGELFF
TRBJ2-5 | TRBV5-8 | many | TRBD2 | TGTGCCAGCAGCTCCCAGGGCTCAGCGGGGGAGACCCAGTACTTC | CASSSQGSAGETQYF
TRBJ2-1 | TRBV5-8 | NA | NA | TGTGCCAGCAGCTTGTTGGGGGGGCTGTGGAATGAGCAGTTCTTC | CASSLLGGLWNEQFF
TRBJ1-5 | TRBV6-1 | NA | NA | TGTGCCAGCCTTCCAGGGTTACCCCTCCTTCAGCCCCAGCATTTT | CASLPGLPLLQPQHF
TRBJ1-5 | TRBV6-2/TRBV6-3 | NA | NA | TGTGCCAGCAGTCAGGAGGGGGGAAGCAATCAGCCCCAGCATTTT | CASSQEGGSNQPQHF
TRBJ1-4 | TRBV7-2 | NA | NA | TGTGCCAGCAGCTTAGAGGGCTTTGGTGAAAAACTGTTTTTT | CASSLEGFGEKLFF
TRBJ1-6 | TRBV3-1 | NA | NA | TGTGCCAGCAGCCAGGACAGAAATTCACCCCTCCACTTT | CASSQDRNSPLHF
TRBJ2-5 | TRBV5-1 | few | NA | TGCGCCAGCAGCTTGGATAGTCCCGTAGACACCCAGTACTTC | CASSLDSPVDTQYF
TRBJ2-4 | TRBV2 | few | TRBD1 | TGTGCCAGCAGTGAGAGTTCAGGGGGCGCCAATAACATTCAGTACTTC | CASSESSGGANNIQYF